A single sample is the source of the 25 T cell receptor beta chains below, sequenced in a study of blood T cell repertoires in COVID-19. Data came from immunoSEQ multiplex PCR; TCRdb stores just in-frame clones and leaves some out. The profile shows over 250,000 clones, approximately 90% of them singletons. Sequencing input: peripheral blood. These receptors came from a woman aged 25-40 years with COVID-19, enrolled during active disease.

The chain combines TRBV6-6 with TRBJ2-1, with 11 bases lining up with TRBD2. The CDR3 runs to 15 residues. The V gene's germline CDR1 is MNHNY and CDR2 SVGAGI (reference sequence). Trimming cost V 8 bases and J 8 bases; bases outside gene matches: 11. The CDR3 DNA sequence: TGTGCCAGCGGGACCACTAGCGGGAGTGGAGATGAGCAGTTCTTC. Translation: CASGTTSGSGDEQFF.

The chain is built from TRBV15 and TRBJ2-1; 11 nucleotides line up with TRBD2. After removal of 1 base from V and 8 bases from J, the junction contained 13 bases not matched to a gene. The germline V gene has CDR1 LNHNV and CDR2 YYDKDF (reference sequence). This CDR3 has 18 amino acids. CDR3 bases: TGTGCCACCAGCAGAGGGGGTGGGCTAGCGGGAGGTCTCGATGAGCAGTTCTTC. Translating it yields CATSRGGGLAGGLDEQFF.

The chain combines TRBV27 with TRBJ2-7; a weak D match, TRBD2 (6 bases). The CDR3 has 15 amino acids. CDR1 and CDR2 from the germline V gene are MNHEY and SMNVEV (reference sequence). Trimming took off 4 bases at V and 5 bases at J, with 18 bases between the two ends. The CDR3 is CASSSGLQNVDEQYF. For the CDR3, the DNA is TGTGCCAGCAGTTCGGGACTGCAAAACGTCGACGAGCAGTACTTC.

This chain links TRBV5-1 with TRBJ2-5; 7 bases match TRBD2. V lost 4 bases, J lost 1 base, and 7 bases stayed unmatched. Looked up from germline, CDR1 is SGHRS and CDR2 is YFSETQ. This CDR3 is 15 amino acids long. In DNA form, the CDR3 reads TGCGCCAGCAGCGGACAAGCGGGGCCCCAAGAGACCCAGTACTTC. Translating it yields CASSGQAGPQETQYF.

The genes are TRBV5-8 and TRBJ1-4, with TRBD1 matching over 10 bases. Trimming removed 4 bases from V and 8 bases from J; junction bases left unmatched: 8. In germline, CDR1 is SGHTS, CDR2 YDEGEE. The CDR3 covers 15 residues. CDR3 bases: TGTGCCAGCAGCCCCGGGACAGGGGCTCGCGAAAAACTGTTTTTT. Residues: CASSPGTGAREKLFF. Supplemented by reference TRBV5-8 and TRBJ1-4, the full variable domain reads EAGVTQSPTHLIKTRGQQATLRCSPISGHTSVYWYQQALGLGLQFLLWYDEGEERNRGNFPPRFSGRQFPNYSSELNVNALELEDSALYLCASSPGTGAREKLFFGSGTQLSVL.

The rearrangement joins TRBV19 to TRBJ1-4; 8 nucleotides line up with TRBD1. From germline, CDR1 is LNHDA and CDR2 SQIVND (reference sequence). V dropped 4 bases and J dropped 3; count of bases not matched to a gene: 4. The CDR3 contains 15 residues. CDR3 DNA sequence: TGTGCCAGTAGTACCACAGGGGGGGCTAATGAAAAACTGTTTTTT. Translated: CASSTTGGANEKLFF. Full variable domain (outside the CDR3, taken from reference TRBV19 and TRBJ1-4): DGGITQSPKYLFRKEGQNVTLSCEQNLNHDAMYWYRQDPGQGLRLIYYSQIVNDFQKGDIAEGYSVSREKKESFPLTVTSAQKNPTAFYLCASSTTGGANEKLFFGSGTQLSVL.

This rearrangement joins TRBV7-2 to TRBJ2-1, with 8 bases lining up with TRBD2. The germline V gene encodes CDR1 SGHTA and CDR2 FQGNSA. This CDR3 spans 15 amino acids. Unmatched junction bases numbered 2, after V lost 1 base and J lost 3 bases. This chain's CDR3 is CASSLGGTSYNEQFF. Written as DNA, the CDR3 is TGTGCCAGCAGCTTAGGTGGGACTAGCTACAATGAGCAGTTCTTC. Full variable domain (rest looked up from reference TRBV7-2 and TRBJ2-1): GAGVSQSPSNKVTEKGKDVELRCDPISGHTALYWYRQSLGQGLEFLIYFQGNSAPDKSGLPSDRFSAERTGGSVSTLTIQRTQQEDSAVYLCASSLGGTSYNEQFFGPGTRLTVL.

The chain employs TRBV7-8 and TRBJ2-4; weak D call: TRBD2 (5 bases). Per the germline V gene, CDR1 is SGHVS and CDR2 is FQNEAQ. Trimming left V 0 bases short and J 0 bases short, with 9 bases between. CDR3 length: 16 amino acids. CDR3 coding DNA: TGTGCCAGCAGCTTAGCGAGGGAGATAGCCAAAAACATTCAGTACTTC. Translating it yields CASSLAREIAKNIQYF.

The chain recombines TRBV6-5 with TRBJ2-2, with TRBD1 matching 10 bases. Trimming took 6 bases from V and 6 from J; bases not matched to a gene: 4. This CDR3 contains 14 residues. Looked up from germline, CDR1 is MNHEY and CDR2 is SVGAGI. Here the CDR3 reads CASRGTGVSGELFF. Written as DNA, the CDR3 is TGTGCCAGCAGGGGGACAGGGGTATCCGGGGAGCTGTTTTTT.

This clone was picked up one time. The chain recombines TRBV12-3 or TRBV12-4 with TRBJ1-5, with TRBD1 identical over 7 bases. Germline trimming cut 5 bases from V and 7 bases from J; bases unmatched to any gene: 5. The CDR3 is 13 residues long. CDR3 sequence (DNA): TGTGCCAGCAGTCCAGGGGGAGGCCAGCCCCAGCATTTT. Its protein product is CASSPGGGQPQHF.

The V gene is TRBV27, the J gene TRBJ1-2; 10 nucleotides line up with TRBD1. The V segment lost 5 bases and the J segment 10 bases; nucleotides outside the gene matches: 7. Germline lookup yields CDR1 MNHEY and CDR2 SMNVEV (reference sequence). The CDR3 runs to 13 residues. In DNA, the CDR3 is TGTGCCAGCAGTCCGGGGACAGGGGCGGACTACACCTTC. Translating gives CASSPGTGADYTF.

The chain carries TRBV19 and TRBJ2-2, with 13 bases lining up with TRBD2. The length of the CDR3 is 16 residues. The germline gives CDR1 LNHDA, CDR2 SQIVND (reference sequence). Trimming cost V 5 bases and J 6 bases; bases outside gene matches: 6. The CDR3 DNA sequence: TGTGCCAGTAGTGATCGGACTAGCGGGAGCGCCGGGGAGCTGTTTTTT. Translation: CASSDRTSGSAGELFF.

The chain recombines TRBV24-1 with TRBJ2-2, with D maybe TRBD2 (6 bases). The V gene lost 3 bases and the J gene lost 3 bases, with 22 bases spanning the gap. This CDR3 is 19 amino acids long. Germline loops: CDR1 KGHDR, CDR2 SFDVKD. The CDR3 loop is CATSDGGTRDWEYTGELFF. DNA for the CDR3: TGTGCCACCAGTGATGGGGGGACCCGGGACTGGGAGTACACCGGGGAGCTGTTTTTT.

The rearrangement links TRBV18 to TRBJ1-3; the match to TRBD1 covers 7 bases. The V and J ends lost 6 bases and 2 bases, in that order; junction bases with no gene match: 4. Germline loops: CDR1 KGHSH, CDR2 LQKENI. CDR3 size: 14 residues. In DNA, the CDR3 is TGTGCCAGCTCCCCCGGGACAGCTGGAAACACCATATATTTT. Residues: CASSPGTAGNTIYF.

The genes are TRBV6-1 and TRBJ2-4, with D uncertain. Germline CDR1 and CDR2: MNHNS and SASEGT. The CDR3 covers 10 residues. Trimming left V 3 bases short and J 11 bases short, with 5 bases between. CDR3: CASSESVQYF. In nucleotides, the CDR3 is TGTGCCAGCAGTGAGTCAGTTCAGTACTTC.

In its sample, this clone was seen once. J is TRBJ2-5 and V is TRBV7-3, with a tentative D call TRBD2 (6 bases). The germline V gene has CDR1 SGHTA and CDR2 FQGTGA. With 1 base removed from V and 1 base from J, the gap between germline ends came to 7 bases. This CDR3 region has 14 residues. The DNA for the CDR3 is TGTGCCAGCAGCTTAAGTAGCGGCCAAGAGACCCAGTACTTC. Translating gives CASSLSSGQETQYF.

This chain links TRBV10-3 with TRBJ1-5; D is possibly TRBD1 (6 bases). This CDR3 comprises 13 residues. Trimming left V 6 bases short and J 3 bases short, with 9 bases between. Looked up from germline, CDR1 is ENHRY and CDR2 is SYGVKD. The CDR3 DNA reads TGTGCCATCAGCACAGGGATCAATCAGCCCCAGCATTTT. Its translation: CAISTGINQPQHF.

There are a few counts of this clone. The V call is TRBV6-5, the J call TRBJ2-3; D is undetermined. Germline V gene data show CDR1 as MNHEY and CDR2 as SVGAGI. V was pared by 7 bases and J by 4 bases, with 12 bases between. The CDR3 length is 13 residues. This chain's CDR3 is CASTNSAADTQYF. The DNA of the CDR3 is TGTGCCAGCACCAACTCCGCGGCAGATACGCAGTATTTT.

This sequence joins TRBV7-2 and TRBJ1-4; no reliable D call. Trimming stripped 4 bases from V and 0 bases from J, with 6 bases between. The CDR3 sequence is 14 residues long. Per the germline V gene, CDR1 is SGHTA and CDR2 is FQGNSA. In DNA, the CDR3 is TGTGCCAGCAGCTCCCCAGCAACTAATGAAAAACTGTTTTTT. It specifies CASSSPATNEKLFF.

As regards this clone: The junction departs from the called germline gene at one end, perhaps through a read error. The chain combines TRBV19 with TRBJ2-1, with 11 bases aligning to TRBD1. The V gene's germline CDR1 is LNHDA and CDR2 SQIVND (reference sequence). The CDR3 totals 16 residues. This CDR3 is CASSTLGTGGLNEQFF. As DNA, the CDR3 is TGTGCTAGTAGTACCCTCGGGACAGGGGGTTTGAATGAGCAGTTCTTC.

The V call is TRBV7-6, the J call TRBJ2-7, with TRBD2 identical over 7 bases. The germline gives CDR1 SGHVS, CDR2 FNYEAQ. V lost 3 bases to trimming and J lost 7 bases; unmatched junction nucleotides: 12. This CDR3 comprises 15 residues. In nucleotides, the CDR3 is TGTGCCAGCAGCTTGGAAGCAGGGACTACCTGGGAGCAGTACTTC. This sequence encodes CASSLEAGTTWEQYF. Based on the CDR3 plus reference TRBV7-6 and TRBJ2-7, the full variable domain is GAGVSQSPRYKVTKRGQDVALRCDPISGHVSLYWYRQALGQGPEFLTYFNYEAQQDKSGLPNDRFSAERPEGSISTLTIQRTEQRDSAMYRCASSLEAGTTWEQYFGPGTRLTVT.

The chain has TRBV10-2 and TRBJ2-3; 9 bases agree with TRBD2. Germline lookup yields CDR1 WSHSY and CDR2 SAAADI. Trimming took 7 bases from V and 1 from J; bases not matched to a gene: 6. This CDR3 has 15 amino acids. CDR3: CASTGGLAGTDTQYF. In DNA, the CDR3 is TGCGCCAGCACAGGGGGACTAGCAGGCACAGATACGCAGTATTTT.

The gene calls are TRBV29-1 and TRBJ2-1; TRBD1 aligns across 7 bases. The CDR3 length is 14 residues. Germline loops: CDR1 SQVTM, CDR2 ANQGSEA. The V segment lost 7 bases and the J segment 7 bases; nucleotides outside the gene matches: 13. The CDR3 coding sequence is TGCAGCGGGAGGAGACAGGGCAGTAATAATGAGCAGTTCTTC. Translating gives CSGRRQGSNNEQFF.

The chain has TRBV5-6 and TRBJ1-5; TRBD1 might be the D (5 bases). Per the germline V gene, CDR1 is SGHDT and CDR2 is YYEEEE. V lost 1 base to trimming and J lost 7 bases, with 9 bases between them. The CDR3 is made up of 13 amino acids. The CDR3 bases are TGTGCCAGCAGCTTGTTTGGGGCGCAGCCCCAGCATTTT. Amino acids: CASSLFGAQPQHF.

The rearrangement links TRBV29-1 to TRBJ1-2; 8 positions agree with TRBD1. Germline CDR1 and CDR2: SQVTM and ANQGSEA. The CDR3 has 15 amino acids. Germline trimming cut 3 bases from V and 0 bases from J; bases unmatched to any gene: 6. CDR3 protein: CSVEGGQASNYGYTF. CDR3 DNA sequence: TGCAGCGTTGAGGGGGGACAGGCGTCTAACTATGGCTACACCTTC.